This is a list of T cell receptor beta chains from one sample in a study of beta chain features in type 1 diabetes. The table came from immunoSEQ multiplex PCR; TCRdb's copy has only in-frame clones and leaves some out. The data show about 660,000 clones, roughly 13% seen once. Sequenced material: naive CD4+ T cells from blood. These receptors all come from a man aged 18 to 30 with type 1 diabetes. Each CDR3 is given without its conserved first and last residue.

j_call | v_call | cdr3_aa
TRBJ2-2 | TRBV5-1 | ASSSSRGGTGELF
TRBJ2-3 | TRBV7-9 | ASSQQGLTDTQY
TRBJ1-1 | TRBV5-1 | ASSSPLGLRRTEAF
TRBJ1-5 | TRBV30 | AWSVFEGAQPQH
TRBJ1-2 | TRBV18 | ASSPGQGLDYGYT
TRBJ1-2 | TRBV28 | ATGAPHYGYT
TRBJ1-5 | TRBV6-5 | ASSRHSNQPQH
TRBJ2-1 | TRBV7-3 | ASSPPGLAINEQF
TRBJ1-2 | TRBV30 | AWTQGYGYT
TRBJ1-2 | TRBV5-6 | ASSLNYGYT
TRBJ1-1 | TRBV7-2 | ASSPLSMNTEAF
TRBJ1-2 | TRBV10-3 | ANLNVLAGLVT
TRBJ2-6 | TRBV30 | AKGRRFSGANVLT
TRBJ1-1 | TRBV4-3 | ASSQDRQGTTEAF
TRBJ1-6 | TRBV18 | ASSPSYNSPLH
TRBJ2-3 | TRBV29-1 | SAKTSGESTDTQY
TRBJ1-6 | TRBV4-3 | ASSQGQLYNSPLH
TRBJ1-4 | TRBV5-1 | ASSFTGTEGEKLF
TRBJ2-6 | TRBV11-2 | ASSYPLGSGANVLT
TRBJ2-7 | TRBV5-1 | ASSLAGTSLYEQY
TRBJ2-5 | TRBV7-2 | ASRREETQY
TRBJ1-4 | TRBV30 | AWSPKTGANEKLF
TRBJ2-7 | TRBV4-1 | ASSQTGDYEQY
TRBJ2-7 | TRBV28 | ASSLGDTRGEQY
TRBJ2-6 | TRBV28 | ASRGTSGQFSGANVLT
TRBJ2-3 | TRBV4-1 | ASSPWSGTSGGPTDTQY
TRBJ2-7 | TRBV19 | ASKDGSSSSYEQY
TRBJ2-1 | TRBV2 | ASTEYNEQF
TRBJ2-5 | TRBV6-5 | ASSRGLSQETQY
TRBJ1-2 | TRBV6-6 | ASRPPGDRRGYT
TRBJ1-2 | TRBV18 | ASSHDSNYGYT
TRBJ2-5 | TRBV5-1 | ASSSTGTLQETQY